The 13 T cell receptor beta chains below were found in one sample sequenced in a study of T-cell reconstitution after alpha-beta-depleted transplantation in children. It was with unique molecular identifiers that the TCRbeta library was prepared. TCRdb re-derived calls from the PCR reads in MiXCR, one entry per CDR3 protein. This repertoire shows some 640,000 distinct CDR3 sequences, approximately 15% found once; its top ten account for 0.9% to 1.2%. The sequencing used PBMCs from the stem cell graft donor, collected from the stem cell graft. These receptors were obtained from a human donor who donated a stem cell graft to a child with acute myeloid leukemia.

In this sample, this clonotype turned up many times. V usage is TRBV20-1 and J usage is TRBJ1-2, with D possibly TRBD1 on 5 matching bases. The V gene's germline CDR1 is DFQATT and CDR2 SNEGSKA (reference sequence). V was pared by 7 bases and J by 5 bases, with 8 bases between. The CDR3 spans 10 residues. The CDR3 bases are TGCAGTGTCGGGGGGTATGGCTACACCTTC. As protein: CSVGGYGYTF.

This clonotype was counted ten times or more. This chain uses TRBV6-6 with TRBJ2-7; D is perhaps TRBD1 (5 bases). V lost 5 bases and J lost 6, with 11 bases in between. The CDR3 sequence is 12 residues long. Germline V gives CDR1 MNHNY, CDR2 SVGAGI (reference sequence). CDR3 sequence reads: CASSRGQGEQYV. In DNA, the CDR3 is TGTGCCAGCAGTCGTGGACAAGGCGAGCAGTACGTC.

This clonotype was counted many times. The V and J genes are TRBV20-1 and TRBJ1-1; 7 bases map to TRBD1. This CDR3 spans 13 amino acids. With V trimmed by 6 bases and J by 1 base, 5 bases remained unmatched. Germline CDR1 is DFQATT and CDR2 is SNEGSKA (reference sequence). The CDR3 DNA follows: TGCAGTGCGCTAGGGACAGAGAACACTGAAGCTTTCTTT. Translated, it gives CSALGTENTEAFF.

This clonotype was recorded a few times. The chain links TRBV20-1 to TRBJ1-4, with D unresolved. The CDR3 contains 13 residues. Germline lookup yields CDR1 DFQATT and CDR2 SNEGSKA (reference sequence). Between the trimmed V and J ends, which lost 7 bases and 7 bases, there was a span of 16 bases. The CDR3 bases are TGCAGTGGCGCACGTGCATTTAGTGAAAAACTGTTTTTT. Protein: CSGARAFSEKLFF.

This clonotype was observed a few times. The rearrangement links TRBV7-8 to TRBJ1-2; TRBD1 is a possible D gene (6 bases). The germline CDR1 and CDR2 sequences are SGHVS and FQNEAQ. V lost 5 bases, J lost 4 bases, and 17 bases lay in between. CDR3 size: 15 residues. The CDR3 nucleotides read TGTGCCAGCAGCCTGTACAGGGTGGCGGCCTATGGCTACACCTTC. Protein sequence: CASSLYRVAAYGYTF. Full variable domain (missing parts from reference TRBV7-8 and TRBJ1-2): GAGVSQSPRYKVAKRGQDVALRCDPISGHVSLFWYQQALGQGPEFLTYFQNEAQLDKSGLPSDRFFAERPEGSVSTLKIQRTQQEDSAVYLCASSLYRVAAYGYTFGSGTRLTVV.

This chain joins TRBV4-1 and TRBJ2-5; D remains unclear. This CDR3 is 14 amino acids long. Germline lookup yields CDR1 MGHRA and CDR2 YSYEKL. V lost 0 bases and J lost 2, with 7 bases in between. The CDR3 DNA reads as TGCGCCAGCAGCCAAGATCACAGACAAGAGACCCAGTACTTC. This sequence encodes CASSQDHRQETQYF.

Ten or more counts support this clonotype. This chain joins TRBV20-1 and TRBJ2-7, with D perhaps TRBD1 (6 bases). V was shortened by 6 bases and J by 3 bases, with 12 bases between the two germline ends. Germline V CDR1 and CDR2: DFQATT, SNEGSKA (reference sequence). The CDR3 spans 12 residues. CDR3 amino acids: CSARQDGYEQYV. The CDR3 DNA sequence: TGCAGTGCCAGACAGGACGGCTACGAGCAGTACGTC.

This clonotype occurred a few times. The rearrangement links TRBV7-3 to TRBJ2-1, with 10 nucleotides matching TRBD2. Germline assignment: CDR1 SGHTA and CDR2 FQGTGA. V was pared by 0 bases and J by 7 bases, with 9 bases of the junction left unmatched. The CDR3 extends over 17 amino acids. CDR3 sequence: CASSLTVSGGAGNEQFF. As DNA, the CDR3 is TGTGCCAGCAGCTTAACGGTCAGCGGGGGGGCAGGTAATGAGCAGTTCTTC.

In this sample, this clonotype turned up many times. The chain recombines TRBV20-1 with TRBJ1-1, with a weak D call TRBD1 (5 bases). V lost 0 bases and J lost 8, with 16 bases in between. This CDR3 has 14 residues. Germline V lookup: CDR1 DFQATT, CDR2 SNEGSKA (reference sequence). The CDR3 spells CSARDGLGRDEAFF. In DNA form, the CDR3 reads TGCAGTGCTAGAGATGGGTTGGGCAGGGACGAAGCTTTCTTT.

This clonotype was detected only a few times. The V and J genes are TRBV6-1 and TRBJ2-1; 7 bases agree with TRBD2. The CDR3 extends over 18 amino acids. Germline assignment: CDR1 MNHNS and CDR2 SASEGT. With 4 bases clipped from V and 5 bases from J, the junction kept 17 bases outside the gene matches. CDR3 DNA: TGTGCCAGCAGTGGGCGGACTAGATTTTCCTTTTTTGACAATGAGCAGTTCTTC. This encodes CASSGRTRFSFFDNEQFF.

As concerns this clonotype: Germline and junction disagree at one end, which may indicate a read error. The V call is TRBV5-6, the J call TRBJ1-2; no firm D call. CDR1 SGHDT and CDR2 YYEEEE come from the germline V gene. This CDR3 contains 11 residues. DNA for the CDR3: TGTGCCAGCAGACTCGCGGGGTGGACGGCCTTC. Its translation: CASRLAGWTAF.

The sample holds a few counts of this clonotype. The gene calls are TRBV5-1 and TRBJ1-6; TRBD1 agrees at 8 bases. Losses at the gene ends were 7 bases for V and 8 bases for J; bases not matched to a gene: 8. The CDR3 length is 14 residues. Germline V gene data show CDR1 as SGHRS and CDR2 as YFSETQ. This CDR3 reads CASGATGGDSPLHF. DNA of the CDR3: TGCGCCAGCGGTGCTACAGGGGGGGATTCACCCCTCCACTTT.

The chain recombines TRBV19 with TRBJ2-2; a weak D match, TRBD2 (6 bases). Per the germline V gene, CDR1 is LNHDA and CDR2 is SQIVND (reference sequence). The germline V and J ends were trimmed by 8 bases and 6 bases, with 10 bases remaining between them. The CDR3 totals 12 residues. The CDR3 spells CASAREAGELFF. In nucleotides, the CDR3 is TGTGCCAGTGCAAGGGAGGCCGGGGAGCTGTTTTTT.